Listed below are T cell receptor beta chains from one sample, sequenced in a study of blood T cell repertoires in COVID-19. Clones were read by immunoSEQ multiplex PCR, and TCRdb kept only the in-frame ones, dropping some. Altogether roughly 250,000 clones are present, roughly 88% being singletons, with the ten largest covering roughly 4%. Sequencing was carried out using PBMCs or T cells enriched from blood (not recorded which). The receptors come from a woman in her twenties or thirties who had recovered from COVID-19. CDR3s include the opening cysteine and the closing phenylalanine or tryptophan. D genes are given only for firm matches. The size of a clone is reported for some rows only, either as once, few or many, or as a class for expanded clones.

D gene | clone size | J gene | V gene | CDR3 protein | CDR3 DNA
TRBD1 | . | TRBJ1-1 | TRBV18 | CASSPANRQGRNTEAFF | TGTGCCAGCTCACCGGCGAATCGACAGGGGAGGAACACTGAAGCTTTCTTT
. | . | TRBJ1-3 | TRBV18 | CASSGDRSSGNTIYF | TGTGCCAGCTCAGGTGACAGGAGCTCTGGAAACACCATATATTTT
. | . | TRBJ1-2 | TRBV3-1/TRBV3-2 | CASSQSPRGYGYTF | TGTGCCAGCAGCCAAAGTCCCCGGGGCTATGGCTACACCTTC
. | . | TRBJ2-1 | TRBV4-2 | CASSQVTAEINEQFF | TGTGCCAGCAGCCAAGTTACCGCGGAAATCAATGAGCAGTTCTTC
. | . | TRBJ2-2 | TRBV19 | CASSMGPRNTGELFF | TGTGCCAGTAGTATGGGCCCTCGCAACACCGGGGAGCTGTTTTTT
TRBD1 | once | TRBJ1-6 | TRBV6-5 | CASTGQGGNSPLHF | TGTGCCAGCACGGGACAGGGAGGGAATTCACCCCTCCACTTT
. | once | TRBJ1-3 | TRBV28 | CASSLGGGTGNTIYF | TGTGCCAGCAGTTTAGGGGGGGGCACCGGAAACACCATATATTTT
. | once | TRBJ1-4 | TRBV6-5 | CASTARKGTNEKLFF | TGTGCCAGCACCGCGCGGAAAGGAACTAATGAAAAACTGTTTTTT
. | once | TRBJ1-6 | TRBV3-1/TRBV3-2 | CASSQDTGTNNSPLHF | TGTGCCAGCAGCCAAGATACAGGGACTAATAATTCACCCCTCCACTTT
. | . | TRBJ2-7 | TRBV21-1 | CASSTRTDYEQYF | TGTGCCAGCAGCACAAGGACTGACTACGAGCAGTACTTC
TRBD2 | many | TRBJ2-3 | TRBV6-4 | CASSEAGGADTQYF | TGTGCCAGCAGTGAAGCGGGAGGGGCAGATACGCAGTATTTT
TRBD1 | . | TRBJ1-4 | TRBV11-3 | CASSLEPRIGGQRVRNEKLFF | TGTGCCAGCAGCTTAGAGCCCCGGATCGGGGGACAGAGGGTCCGTAATGAAAAACTGTTTTTT
. | . | TRBJ1-1 | TRBV4-2 | CASSPSGGDTEAFF | TGTGCCAGCAGTCCCTCTGGAGGGGACACTGAAGCTTTCTTT
. | once | TRBJ1-1 | TRBV9 | CASSVSRSDTKDTEAFF | TGTGCCAGCAGCGTAAGTAGGTCGGACACCAAGGACACTGAAGCTTTCTTT
. | . | TRBJ2-1 | TRBV3-1/TRBV3-2 | CASSQDGGPPGNEQFF | TGTGCCAGCAGCCAAGATGGGGGCCCCCCGGGAAATGAGCAGTTCTTC
. | . | TRBJ2-7 | TRBV29-1 | CSVEDPYTGSYEQYF | TGCAGCGTTGAAGATCCTTATACAGGTTCCTACGAGCAGTACTTC
. | . | TRBJ1-1 | TRBV28 | CASSLMSWEAFF | TGTGCCAGCAGTCTAATGTCTTGGGAAGCTTTCTTT
. | . | TRBJ2-1 | TRBV29-1 | CSVEEAPGNEQFF | TGCAGCGTTGAAGAGGCCCCGGGGAATGAGCAGTTCTTC
TRBD1 | . | TRBJ1-1 | TRBV18 | CASSPDRGAEAFF | TGTGCCAGCTCACCTGACAGGGGCGCTGAAGCTTTCTTT
. | . | TRBJ1-3 | TRBV19 | CASSTRLNSGNTIYF | TGTGCCAGTAGTACCCGACTGAACTCTGGAAACACCATATATTTT
TRBD1 | . | TRBJ2-2 | TRBV18 | CASSPRGQAGGDTGELFF | TGTGCCAGCTCACCACGGGGACAGGCCGGAGGGGACACCGGGGAGCTGTTTTTT
. | . | TRBJ2-5 | TRBV6-1 | CASSETAGTPWETQYF | TGTGCCAGCAGCGAAACCGCCGGGACACCCTGGGAGACCCAGTACTTC
. | . | TRBJ1-4 | TRBV7-9 | CASSLAGGRLNEKLFF | TGTGCCAGCAGCTTAGCGGGGGGACGACTCAATGAAAAACTGTTTTTT
TRBD1 | . | TRBJ2-5 | TRBV9 | CASSVGGQFRGETQYF | TGTGCCAGCAGCGTAGGGGGACAGTTCAGGGGAGAGACCCAGTACTTC
TRBD1 | . | TRBJ2-1 | TRBV28 | CASSRDRRYNEQFF | TGTGCCAGCAGTCGGGACAGGAGATACAATGAGCAGTTCTTC
TRBD2 | once | TRBJ2-7 | TRBV9 | CASSLGLAGGNPYEQYF | TGTGCCAGCAGCCTCGGACTAGCGGGAGGGAACCCCTACGAGCAGTACTTC
TRBD2 | . | TRBJ2-1 | TRBV7-3 | CASSLGGSRDEQFF | TGTGCCAGCAGCTTAGGCGGGAGTCGTGATGAGCAGTTCTTC